This T cell receptor beta chain was recovered during a study of T-cell memory formation after mild COVID-19. Overall study: In these data, TCR clusters were largely donor specific.

Notes on the study in general: Clones that shrank (day 15 to 85) were balanced CD4/CD8, whereas later expanders leaned CD4+. CM and EM subsets held most contracting CD4+ clones; EMRA held CD8+ ones. Clonal second-wave expansions that peaked on day 37 had unconfirmed SARS-CoV-2 specificity.

The CDR3 runs 17 residues. Germline CDR1 MNHEY, CDR2 SVGEGT. V dropped 6 bases and J dropped 0 bases, with 20 bases sitting between them. TCRdb recomputed calls from the 5' RACE reads with MiXCR, one row per CDR3 protein. In the table there are 360,000 or so distinct CDR3 sequences, 28% of which are singletons. Comment on this clonotype: Its cognate antigen is unknown.

The receptor's source is an adult woman who had mild COVID-19 (a few samples of this study predate the infection). Cell type and time point are not known. The rearrangement links TRBV6-2 or TRBV6-3 to TRBJ1-1; possibly TRBD1 for D (6 bases). Source material: PBMCs or a T cell subset sorted from them (not recorded which). CDR3 in DNA: TGTGCCAGCAGCCTCGGACAGTTCTGGTCCATGAACACTGAAGCTTTCTTT. This translates into CASSLGQFWSMNTEAFF.